The present TCR beta chain was sequenced within a study of CD8 T cells in Susac syndrome. The germline CDR1 and CDR2 sequences are SQVTM and ANQGSEA. The length of the CDR3 is 17 residues. The V gene lost 1 base and the J gene lost 0 bases, with 18 bases spanning the gap. Random hexamers were used to reverse transcribe about 0.45 to 1 ug of RNA. Amplification of the TCR beta CDR3 was carried out by immunoSEQ multiplex PCR, which spanned a total of 54 Vbeta and 13 Jbeta segments. TCRdb reprocessed the immunoSEQ multiplex PCR reads with MiXCR, giving one entry per CDR3 protein. The sample lists 200,000 to 250,000 distinct CDR3 sequences; 95% were seen once. Relapsing-remitting disease, either stable or active, was present in the multiple sclerosis controls, who were treatment-naive patients.

This receptor was obtained from a human donor with multiple sclerosis. The rearrangement joins TRBV29-1 to TRBJ1-2; a weak D match, TRBD1 (6 bases). What was sequenced was CD4+ T cells from PBMCs. The CDR3 protein is CSVEGTGGGLANYGYTF. For the CDR3, the DNA is TGCAGCGTTGAAGGAACCGGAGGGGGATTAGCTAACTATGGCTACACCTTC.